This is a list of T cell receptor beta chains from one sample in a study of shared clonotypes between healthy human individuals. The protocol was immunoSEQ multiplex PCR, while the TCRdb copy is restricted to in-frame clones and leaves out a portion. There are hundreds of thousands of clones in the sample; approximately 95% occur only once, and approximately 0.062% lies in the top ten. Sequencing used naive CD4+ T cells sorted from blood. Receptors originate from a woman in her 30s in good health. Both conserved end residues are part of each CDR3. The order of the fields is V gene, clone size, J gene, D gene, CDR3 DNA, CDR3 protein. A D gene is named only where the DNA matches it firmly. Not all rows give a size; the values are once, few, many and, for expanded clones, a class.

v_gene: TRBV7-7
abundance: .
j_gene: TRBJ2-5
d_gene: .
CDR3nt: TGTGCCAGCAGCTTAGGGGGGACTGGGACCCAGTACTTC
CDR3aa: CASSLGGTGTQYF

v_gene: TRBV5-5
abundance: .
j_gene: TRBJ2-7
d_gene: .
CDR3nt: TGTGCCAGCAGCTTTAGGGGCTCCGGGACAAGGCGCGAGCAGTACTTC
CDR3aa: CASSFRGSGTRREQYF

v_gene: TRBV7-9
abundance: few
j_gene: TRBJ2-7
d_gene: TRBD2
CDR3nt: TGTGCCAGCAGCTTAGAGTGGACTAGTCACGAGCAGTACTTC
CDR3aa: CASSLEWTSHEQYF

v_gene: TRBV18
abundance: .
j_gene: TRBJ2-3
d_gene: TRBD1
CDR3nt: TGTGCCAGCTCACCACGGGGGCAGGGGGCAACAGATACGCAGTATTTT
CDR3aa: CASSPRGQGATDTQYF

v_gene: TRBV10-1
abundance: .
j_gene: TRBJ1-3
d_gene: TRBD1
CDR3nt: TGCGCCAGCAGTGTCGACAGGGGGCCTGGAAACACCATATATTTT
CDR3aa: CASSVDRGPGNTIYF

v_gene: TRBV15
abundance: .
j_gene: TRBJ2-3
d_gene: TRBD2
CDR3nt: TGTGCCACCAGCAGAAGACTGGGGGGAGGGAGCACAGATACGCAGTATTTT
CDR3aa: CATSRRLGGGSTDTQYF

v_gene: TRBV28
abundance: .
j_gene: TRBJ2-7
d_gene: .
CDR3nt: TGTGCCTGCGACGGCAGCTCCTACGAGCAGTACTTC
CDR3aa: CACDGSSYEQYF

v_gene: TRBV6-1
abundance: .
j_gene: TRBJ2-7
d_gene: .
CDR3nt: TGTGCCAGCAGTGGAGACAGCACCTACTCCTACGAGCAGTACTTC
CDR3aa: CASSGDSTYSYEQYF

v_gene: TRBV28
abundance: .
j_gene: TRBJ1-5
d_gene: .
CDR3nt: TGTGCCAGCAGTTTTCTTGTGACAGCAGGAGTCGGGGACAATCAGCCCCAGCATTTT
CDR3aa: CASSFLVTAGVGDNQPQHF

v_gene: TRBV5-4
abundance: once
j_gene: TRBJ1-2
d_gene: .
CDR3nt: TGTGCCAGCAGCTGGGGAGGGGCCAACTATGGCTACACCTTC
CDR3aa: CASSWGGANYGYTF

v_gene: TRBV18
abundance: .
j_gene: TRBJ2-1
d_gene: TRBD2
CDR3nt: TGTGCCAGCTCACCACGGGAGGGCCCGTACAATGAGCAGTTCTTC
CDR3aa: CASSPREGPYNEQFF

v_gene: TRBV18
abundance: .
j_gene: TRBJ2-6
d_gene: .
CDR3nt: TGTGCCAGCTCACCGGCAACTGGGGCCAACGTCCTGACTTTC
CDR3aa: CASSPATGANVLTF

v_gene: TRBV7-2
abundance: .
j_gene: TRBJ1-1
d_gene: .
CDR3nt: TGTGCCAGCAGTTATACCCGGGATGGGGTTGAAGCTTTCTTT
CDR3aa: CASSYTRDGVEAFF